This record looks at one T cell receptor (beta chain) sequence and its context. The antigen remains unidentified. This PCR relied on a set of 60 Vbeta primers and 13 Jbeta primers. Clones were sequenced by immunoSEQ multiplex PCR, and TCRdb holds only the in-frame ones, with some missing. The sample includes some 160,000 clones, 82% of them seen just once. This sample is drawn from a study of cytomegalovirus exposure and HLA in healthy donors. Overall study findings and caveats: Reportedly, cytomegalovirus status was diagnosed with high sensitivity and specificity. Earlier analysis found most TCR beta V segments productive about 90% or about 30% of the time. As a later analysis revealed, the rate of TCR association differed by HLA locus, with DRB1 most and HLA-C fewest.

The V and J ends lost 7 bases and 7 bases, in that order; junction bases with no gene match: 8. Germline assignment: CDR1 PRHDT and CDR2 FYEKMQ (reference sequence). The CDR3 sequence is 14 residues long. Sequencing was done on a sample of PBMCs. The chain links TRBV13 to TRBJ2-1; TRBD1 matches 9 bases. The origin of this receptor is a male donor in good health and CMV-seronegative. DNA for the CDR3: TGTGCCAGCACCCTACAGGGGGCGGGGAATGAGCAGTTCTTC. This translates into CASTLQGAGNEQFF. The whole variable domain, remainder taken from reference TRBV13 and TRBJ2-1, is AAGVIQSPRHLIKEKRETATLKCYPIPRHDTVYWYQQGPGQDPQFLISFYEKMQSDKGSIPDRFSAQQFSDYHSELNMSSLELGDSALYFCASTLQGAGNEQFFGPGTRLTVL.